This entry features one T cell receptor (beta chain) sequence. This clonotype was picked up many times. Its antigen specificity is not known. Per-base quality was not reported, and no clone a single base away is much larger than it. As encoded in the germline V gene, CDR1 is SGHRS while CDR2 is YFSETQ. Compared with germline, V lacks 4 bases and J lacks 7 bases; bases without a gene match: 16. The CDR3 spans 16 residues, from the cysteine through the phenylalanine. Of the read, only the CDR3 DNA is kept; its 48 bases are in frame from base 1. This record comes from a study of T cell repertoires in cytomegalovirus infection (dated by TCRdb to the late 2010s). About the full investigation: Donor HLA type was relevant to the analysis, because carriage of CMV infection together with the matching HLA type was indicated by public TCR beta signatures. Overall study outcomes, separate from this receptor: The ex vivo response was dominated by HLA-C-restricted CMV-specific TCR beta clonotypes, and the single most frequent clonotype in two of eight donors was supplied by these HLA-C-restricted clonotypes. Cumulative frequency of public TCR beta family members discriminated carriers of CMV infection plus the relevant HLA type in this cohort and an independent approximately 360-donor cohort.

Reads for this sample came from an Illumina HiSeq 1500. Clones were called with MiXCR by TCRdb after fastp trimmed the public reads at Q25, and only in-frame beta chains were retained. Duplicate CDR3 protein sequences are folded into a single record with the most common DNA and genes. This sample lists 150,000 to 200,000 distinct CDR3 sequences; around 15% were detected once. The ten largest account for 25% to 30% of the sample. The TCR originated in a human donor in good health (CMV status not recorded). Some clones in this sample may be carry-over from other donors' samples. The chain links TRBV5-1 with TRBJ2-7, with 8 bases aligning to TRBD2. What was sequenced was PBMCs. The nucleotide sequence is TGCGCCAGCAGCCCCCTCCGCCTAGCGGGTCCCGGGGAGCAGTACTTC. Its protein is CASSPLRLAGPGEQYF.